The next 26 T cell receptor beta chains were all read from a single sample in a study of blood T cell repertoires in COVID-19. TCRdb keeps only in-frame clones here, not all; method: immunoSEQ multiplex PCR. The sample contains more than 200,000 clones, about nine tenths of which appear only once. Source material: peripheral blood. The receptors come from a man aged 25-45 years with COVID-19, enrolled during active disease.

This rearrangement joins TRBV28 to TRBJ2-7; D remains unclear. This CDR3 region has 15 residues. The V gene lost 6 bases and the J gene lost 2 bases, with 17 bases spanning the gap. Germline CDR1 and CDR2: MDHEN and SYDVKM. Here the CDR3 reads CASRNTVASAYEQYF. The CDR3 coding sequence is TGTGCCAGCAGAAACACGGTAGCAAGCGCCTACGAGCAGTACTTC.

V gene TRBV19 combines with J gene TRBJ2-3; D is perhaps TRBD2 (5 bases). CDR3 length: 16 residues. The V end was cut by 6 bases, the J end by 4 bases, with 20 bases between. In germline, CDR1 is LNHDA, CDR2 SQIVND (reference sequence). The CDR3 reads CASSPRGLSMADTQYF. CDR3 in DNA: TGTGCCAGTAGCCCCCGTGGACTCTCAATGGCAGATACGCAGTATTTT.

The DNA of the CDR3 is TGTGCCAGCAGGAACAGGCGGAAGATACCCGAGCAGTACTTC. This gives the protein CASRNRRKIPEQYF. The V call is TRBV21-1, the J call TRBJ2-7; the table's D call TRBD1 went unverified against the DNA. TRBV21-1 is listed as a pseudogene. This CDR3 has 14 residues.

The CDR3 here is CASSYGQGTQPQHF. Written as DNA, the CDR3 is TGTGCCAGCAGTTACGGGCAGGGTACTCAGCCCCAGCATTTT. The chain is built from TRBV6-2 or TRBV6-3 and TRBJ1-5, with a weak D call TRBD1 (5 bases). Germline assignment: CDR1 MNHEY and CDR2 SVGEGT. Between the trimmed V and J ends, which lost 2 bases and 6 bases, there was a span of 11 bases. The CDR3 consists of 14 residues.

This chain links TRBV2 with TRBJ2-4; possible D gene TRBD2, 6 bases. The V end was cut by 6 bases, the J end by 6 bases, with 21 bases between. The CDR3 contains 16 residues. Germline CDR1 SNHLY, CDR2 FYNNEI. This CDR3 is CASSQEGNGYSNIQYF. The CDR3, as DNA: TGTGCCAGCAGCCAGGAGGGTAATGGGTATTCAAACATTCAGTACTTC. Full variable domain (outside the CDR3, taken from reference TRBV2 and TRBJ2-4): EPEVTQTPSHQVTQMGQEVILRCVPISNHLYFYWYRQILGQKVEFLVSFYNNEISEKSEIFDDQFSVERPDGSNFTLKIRSTKLEDSAMYFCASSQEGNGYSNIQYFGAGTRLSVL.

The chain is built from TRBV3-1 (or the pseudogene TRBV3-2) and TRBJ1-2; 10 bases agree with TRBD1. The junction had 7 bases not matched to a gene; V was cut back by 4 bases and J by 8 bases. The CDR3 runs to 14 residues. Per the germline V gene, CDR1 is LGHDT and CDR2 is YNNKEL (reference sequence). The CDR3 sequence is CASSRRTGGRGYTF. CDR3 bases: TGTGCCAGCAGCCGCCGGACAGGGGGTAGGGGCTACACCTTC.

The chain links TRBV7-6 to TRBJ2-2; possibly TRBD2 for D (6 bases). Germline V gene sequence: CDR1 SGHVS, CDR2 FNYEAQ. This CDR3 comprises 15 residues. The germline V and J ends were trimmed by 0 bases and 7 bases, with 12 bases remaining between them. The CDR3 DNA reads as TGTGCCAGCAGCTTAGCACCCCCCGGGGGCGGGGAGCTGTTTTTT. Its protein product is CASSLAPPGGGELFF.

CDR3 sequence: CASSYSWQGPYEQYF. The CDR3 DNA reads as TGTGCCAGCAGTTACTCGTGGCAGGGTCCTTACGAGCAGTACTTC. J is TRBJ2-7 and V is TRBV6-6, with TRBD1 as a possible D gene (5 bases). The V end lost 0 bases, the J end lost 4 bases, and 13 bases lay between the germline ends. This CDR3 region has 15 residues. Germline V gene data show CDR1 as MNHNY and CDR2 as SVGAGI (reference sequence).

The CDR3, as DNA: TGTGCCAGCAGCCCGACGGGACTCGATACGCAGTATTTT. Translated, it gives CASSPTGLDTQYF. This chain joins TRBV7-3 and TRBJ2-3, with D possibly TRBD2 on 6 matching bases. Trimming cost V 5 bases and J 6 bases, with 12 bases left between them. Germline V gene lookup returns CDR1 SGHTA and CDR2 FQGTGA. This CDR3 comprises 13 residues.

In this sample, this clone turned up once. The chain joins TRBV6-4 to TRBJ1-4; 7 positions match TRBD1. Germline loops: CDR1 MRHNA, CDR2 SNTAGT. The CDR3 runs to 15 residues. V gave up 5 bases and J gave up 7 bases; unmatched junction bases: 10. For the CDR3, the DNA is TGTGCCAGCAGTATCCAAGGGACAGAGAGTGAAAAACTGTTTTTT. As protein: CASSIQGTESEKLFF.

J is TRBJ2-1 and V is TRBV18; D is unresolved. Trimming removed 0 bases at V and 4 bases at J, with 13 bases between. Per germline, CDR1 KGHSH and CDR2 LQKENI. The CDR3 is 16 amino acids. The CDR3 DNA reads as TGTGCCAGCTCACCACCCGCAGGTACCTTTTACAATGAGCAGTTCTTC. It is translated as CASSPPAGTFYNEQFF.

CDR3 DNA sequence: TGTGCCATCAGGGGATACGGGGGGCTGGCAGATACGCAGTATTTT. Protein product: CAIRGYGGLADTQYF. V is TRBV10-3 and J is TRBJ2-3, with a possible D match to TRBD2 (7 bases). The ends were cut back, 6 bases at V and 4 bases at J, with 17 bases in the middle. The V gene's germline CDR1 is ENHRY and CDR2 SYGVKD. The CDR3 sequence is 15 residues long.

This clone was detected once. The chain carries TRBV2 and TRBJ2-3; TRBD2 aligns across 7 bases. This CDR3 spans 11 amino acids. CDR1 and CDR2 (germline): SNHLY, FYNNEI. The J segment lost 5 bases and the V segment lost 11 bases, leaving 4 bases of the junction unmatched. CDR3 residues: CASRGVDTQYF. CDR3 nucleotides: TGTGCCTCCCGGGGGGTAGATACGCAGTATTTT.

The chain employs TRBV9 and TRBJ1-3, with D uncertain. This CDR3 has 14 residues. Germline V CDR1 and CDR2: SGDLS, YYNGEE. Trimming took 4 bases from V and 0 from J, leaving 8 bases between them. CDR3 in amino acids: CASSHRDSGNTIYF. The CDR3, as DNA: TGTGCCAGCAGCCACCGGGACTCTGGAAACACCATATATTTT.

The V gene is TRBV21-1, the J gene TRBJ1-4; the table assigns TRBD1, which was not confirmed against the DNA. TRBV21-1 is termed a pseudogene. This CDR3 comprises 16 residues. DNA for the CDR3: TGTGCCAGCAGCAACCAAAAAGTCGACAGGGGTGAAAAACTGTTTTTT. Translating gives CASSNQKVDRGEKLFF.

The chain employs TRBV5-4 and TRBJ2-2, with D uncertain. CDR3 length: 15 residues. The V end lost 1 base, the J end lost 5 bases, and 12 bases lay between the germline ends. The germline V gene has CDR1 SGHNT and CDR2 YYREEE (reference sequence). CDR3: CASSLLGPGTGELFF. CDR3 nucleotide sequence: TGTGCCAGCAGCTTGTTGGGCCCAGGAACCGGGGAGCTGTTTTTT.

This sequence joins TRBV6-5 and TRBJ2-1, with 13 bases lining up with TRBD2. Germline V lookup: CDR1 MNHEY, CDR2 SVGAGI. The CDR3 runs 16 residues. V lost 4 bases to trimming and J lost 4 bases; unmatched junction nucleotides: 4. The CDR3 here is CASSSGLAGAYNEQFF. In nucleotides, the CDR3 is TGTGCCAGCAGTTCCGGACTAGCGGGGGCATACAATGAGCAGTTCTTC.

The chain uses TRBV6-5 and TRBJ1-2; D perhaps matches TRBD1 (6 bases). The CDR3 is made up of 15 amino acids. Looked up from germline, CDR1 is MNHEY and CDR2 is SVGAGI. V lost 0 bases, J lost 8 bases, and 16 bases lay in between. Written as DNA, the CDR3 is TGTGCCAGCAGTTACTCGCGCCTGGCAGGGGAGGGCTACACCTTC. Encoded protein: CASSYSRLAGEGYTF.

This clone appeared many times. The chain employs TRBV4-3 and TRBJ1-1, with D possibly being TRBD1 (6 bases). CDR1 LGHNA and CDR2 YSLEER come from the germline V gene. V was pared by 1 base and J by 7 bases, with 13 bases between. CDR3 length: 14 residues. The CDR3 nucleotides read TGCGCCAGCAGCCAAGTGGGGGGGGCTGGTGAAGCTTTCTTT. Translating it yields CASSQVGGAGEAFF.

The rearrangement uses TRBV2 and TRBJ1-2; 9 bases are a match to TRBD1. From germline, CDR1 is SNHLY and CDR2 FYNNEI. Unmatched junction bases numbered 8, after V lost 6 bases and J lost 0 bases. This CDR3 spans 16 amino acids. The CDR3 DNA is TGTGCCAGCAGCGGACAGGGGAAGGTCGCTAACTATGGCTACACCTTC. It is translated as CASSGQGKVANYGYTF.

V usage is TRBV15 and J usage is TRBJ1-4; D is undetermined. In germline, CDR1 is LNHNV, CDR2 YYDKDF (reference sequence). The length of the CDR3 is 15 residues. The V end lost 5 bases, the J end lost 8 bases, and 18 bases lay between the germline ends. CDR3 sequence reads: CATSPRGEGGEKLFF. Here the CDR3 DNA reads TGTGCCACCAGCCCCCGTGGGGAGGGAGGGGAAAAACTGTTTTTT.

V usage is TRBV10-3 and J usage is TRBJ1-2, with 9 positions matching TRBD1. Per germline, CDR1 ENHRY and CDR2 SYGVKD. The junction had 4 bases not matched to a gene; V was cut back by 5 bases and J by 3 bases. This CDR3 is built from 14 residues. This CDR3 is CAISRTGVDYGYTF. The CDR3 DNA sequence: TGTGCCATCAGTCGGACAGGGGTGGACTATGGCTACACCTTC.

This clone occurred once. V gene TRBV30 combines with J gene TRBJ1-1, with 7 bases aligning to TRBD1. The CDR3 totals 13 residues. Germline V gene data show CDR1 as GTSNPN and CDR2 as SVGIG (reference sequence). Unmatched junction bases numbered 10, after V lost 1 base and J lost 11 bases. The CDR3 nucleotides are TGTGCCTGGAGTGGGGGGACAGCAGCGACGGCTTTCTTT. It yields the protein CAWSGGTAATAFF.

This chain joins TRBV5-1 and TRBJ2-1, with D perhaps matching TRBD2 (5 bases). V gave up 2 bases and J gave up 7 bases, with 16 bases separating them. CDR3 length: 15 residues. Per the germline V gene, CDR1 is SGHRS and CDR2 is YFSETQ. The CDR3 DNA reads TGCGCCAGCAGCTTTGAGAGGGTTAACCGGAATGAGCAGTTCTTC. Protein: CASSFERVNRNEQFF. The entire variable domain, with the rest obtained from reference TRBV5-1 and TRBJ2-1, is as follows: KAGVTQTPRYLIKTRGQQVTLSCSPISGHRSVSWYQQTPGQGLQFLFEYFSETQRNKGNFPGRFSGRQFSNSRSEMNVSTLELGDSALYLCASSFERVNRNEQFFGPGTRLTVL.

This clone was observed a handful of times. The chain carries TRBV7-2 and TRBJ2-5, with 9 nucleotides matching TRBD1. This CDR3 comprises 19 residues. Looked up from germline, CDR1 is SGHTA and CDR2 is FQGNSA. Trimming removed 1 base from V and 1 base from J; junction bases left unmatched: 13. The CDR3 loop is CASSLVAPGTGTFQETQYF. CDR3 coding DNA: TGTGCCAGCAGCTTAGTTGCCCCCGGGACAGGGACCTTCCAAGAGACCCAGTACTTC.

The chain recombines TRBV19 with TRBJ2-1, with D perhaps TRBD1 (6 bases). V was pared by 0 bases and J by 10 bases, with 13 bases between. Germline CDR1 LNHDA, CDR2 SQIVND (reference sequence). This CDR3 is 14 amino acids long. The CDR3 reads CASSIEGGIYEQFF. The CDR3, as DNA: TGTGCCAGTAGTATAGAAGGGGGAATTTACGAGCAGTTCTTC.